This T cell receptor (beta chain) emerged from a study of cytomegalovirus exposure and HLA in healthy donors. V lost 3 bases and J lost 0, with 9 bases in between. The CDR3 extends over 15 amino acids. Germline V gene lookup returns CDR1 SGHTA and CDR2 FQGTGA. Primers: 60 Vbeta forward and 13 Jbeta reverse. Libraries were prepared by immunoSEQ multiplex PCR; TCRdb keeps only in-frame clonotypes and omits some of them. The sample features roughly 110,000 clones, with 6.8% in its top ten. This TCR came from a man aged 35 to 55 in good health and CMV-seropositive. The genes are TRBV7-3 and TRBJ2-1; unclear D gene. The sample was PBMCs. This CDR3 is CASSFTVSSYNEQFF. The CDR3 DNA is TGTGCCAGCAGCTTCACGGTTAGCTCCTACAATGAGCAGTTCTTC.